Listed below are T cell receptor beta chains from one sample, sequenced in a study of cytomegalovirus exposure and HLA in healthy donors. Assay used: immunoSEQ multiplex PCR; TCRdb lists only in-frame clones, some missing. The sample shows some 180,000 clones, 77% of them seen only once. The sequencing input was PBMCs. These receptors were taken from a man aged 18 to 35 in good health and CMV-seronegative. Both conserved end residues are part of each CDR3. A D gene is named only where the DNA matches it firmly. A clone size is listed for some rows: how often the clone was seen (once, few, many), or a class if it is expanded.

>TRBJ1-5|NA|NA|TRBV7-8
CASSSRTASNQPQHF
>TRBJ2-1|NA|NA|TRBV7-8
CASSGGLINGQFF
>TRBJ2-1|NA|NA|TRBV7-9
CASSLGQPGRNEQFF
>TRBJ2-4|TRBD1|NA|TRBV10-3
CAISLQPTGSKNIQYF
>TRBJ2-5|NA|NA|TRBV4-3
CASSLSTIQETQYF
>TRBJ1-2|TRBD1|NA|TRBV6-5
CASSLGQGSLGYGYTF
>TRBJ2-3|NA|NA|TRBV7-8
CASSLVVSGTDTQYF
>TRBJ2-3|TRBD1|NA|TRBV5-7
CASSGQGTLPDTQYF
>TRBJ2-2|TRBD1|NA|TRBV4-1
CASSQVQGAGTGELFF
>TRBJ1-5|NA|NA|TRBV27
CASSRGVGQPQHF
>TRBJ1-2|NA|NA|TRBV9
CASSVSLTRSWDGYTF
>TRBJ1-6|NA|few|TRBV27
CASSLIRSSYNSPLHF
>TRBJ2-5|NA|NA|TRBV6-1
CASSETSRETQYF
>TRBJ1-5|NA|NA|TRBV6-6
CASSTSRQSNQPQHF
>TRBJ2-3|NA|NA|TRBV7-9
CASSLSLVFDTQYF
>TRBJ2-7|TRBD2|NA|TRBV29-1
CSVGRAGVYEQYF
>TRBJ2-7|TRBD1|few|TRBV19
CASSRGQGDYHEQYF
>TRBJ2-7|TRBD1|few|TRBV7-2
CASSFQTGTGSIRVYEQYF
>TRBJ1-1|TRBD1|NA|TRBV6-5
CASSNPGTGGLAFF
>TRBJ2-7|NA|NA|TRBV7-2
CASSLSQSGAGYPYEQYF
>TRBJ2-2|TRBD1|NA|TRBV6-6
CASSYDRGGTGELFF
>TRBJ1-2|NA|NA|TRBV5-5
CASSPADNYGYTF
>TRBJ2-7|TRBD2|NA|TRBV2
CASSAWLAGGEQYF